This entry lists 15 T cell receptor beta chains sequenced from one sample in a study of human T cells and chemical hapten exposure. Regarding time point: patch test 2, 6 weeks after DPC sensitization. Specified treatment: therapeutic diphenylcyclopropenone sensitization with weekly scalp DPC. Each CDR3 protein gets one entry after TCRdb re-called the RACE reads with MiXCR. The top ten hold roughly 2.3% of the sample, which has approximately 90,000 distinct CDR3 sequences, about 11% seen once. Source: whole blood, taken in connection with sensitization to the hapten diphenylcyclopropenone (DPC). These receptors were taken from a man in his forties with alopecia areata. Some clones in this sample may be carry-over from other donors' samples.

In this sample, this clonotype turned up many times. CDR3: CSAPLGGRINTGELFF. CDR3 sequence (DNA): TGCAGTGCCCCACTTGGGGGGCGGATTAACACCGGGGAGCTGTTTTTT. This chain links TRBV20-1 with TRBJ2-2; D tentatively reads TRBD1 or TRBD2 (6 bases each). The CDR3 length is 16 residues. Germline V CDR1 and CDR2: DFQATT, SNEGSKA (reference sequence). Trimming took off 6 bases at V and 2 bases at J, with 19 bases between the two ends.

This clonotype was detected only a few times. The V call is TRBV20-1, the J call TRBJ1-1, with D perhaps matching TRBD1 (5 bases). Germline CDR1 is DFQATT and CDR2 is SNEGSKA (reference sequence). V was shortened by 3 bases and J by 2 bases, with 13 bases between the two germline ends. The CDR3 is 14 residues long. The CDR3 DNA sequence: TGCAGTGCTAGGAAGGGGTCGGTAAACACTGAAGCTTTCTTT. Translation: CSARKGSVNTEAFF.

This clonotype occurred many times. The chain uses TRBV11-3 and TRBJ1-1, with 11 bases identical to TRBD1. CDR1 is SGHNT, CDR2 YENEEA, per germline. CDR3 length equals 16 residues. V lost 5 bases and J lost 0; bases outside the gene matches: 5. This chain's CDR3 is CASSPRDRGMNTEAFF. CDR3 DNA sequence: TGTGCCAGCAGCCCCCGGGACAGGGGGATGAACACTGAAGCTTTCTTT.

In this sample, this clonotype turned up many times. The rearrangement links TRBV6-5 to TRBJ2-3; D assignment may be TRBD1 or TRBD2 (5 bases each). This CDR3 region has 12 residues. Trimming shortened V by 6 bases and J by 12 bases, and 16 bases separated the two germline ends. From germline, CDR1 is MNHEY and CDR2 SVGAGI. The CDR3 DNA reads TGTGCCAGCAGCCCCATGGGGGTCGGCCAGTATTTT. Translating gives CASSPMGVGQYF.

This clonotype was counted a few times. This rearrangement joins TRBV18 to TRBJ2-7; 7 bases fit TRBD1. Germline CDR1 reads KGHSH; CDR2 reads LQKENI. The junction had 9 bases not matched to a gene; V was cut back by 4 bases and J by 3 bases. This CDR3 is built from 15 residues. This CDR3 reads CASSQRGQPVYEQYV. CDR3 DNA: TGTGCCAGCTCACAACGGGGACAGCCAGTCTACGAGCAGTACGTC.

The V gene is TRBV6-2 or TRBV6-3, the J gene TRBJ1-5; 11 bases line up with TRBD1. Germline assignment: CDR1 MNHEY and CDR2 SVGEGT. This CDR3 is built from 16 residues. V shed 4 bases and J 2 bases; nucleotides not matched to a gene: 4. The CDR3 DNA reads as TGTGCCAGCAGTTCCGGGACAGGGGGTCGCAATCAGCCCCAGCATTTT. Translated: CASSSGTGGRNQPQHF.

V gene TRBV7-9 combines with J gene TRBJ2-3; weak D call: TRBD2 (6 bases). V was pared by 5 bases and J by 0 bases, with 9 bases between. Germline V gene lookup returns CDR1 SEHNR and CDR2 FQNEAQ (reference sequence). The CDR3 loop spans 14 amino acids. The CDR3: CASSAGTSTDTQYF. DNA for the CDR3: TGTGCCAGCAGCGCCGGGACTAGCACAGATACGCAGTATTTT.

A few counts support this clonotype. The chain carries TRBV29-1 and TRBJ1-1; TRBD1 matches 8 bases. V shed 6 bases and J 5 bases; nucleotides not matched to a gene: 2. The CDR3 runs to 11 residues. Germline assignment: CDR1 SQVTM and CDR2 ANQGSEA. The CDR3 loop is CSVGTGTEAFF. The CDR3 bases are TGCAGCGTCGGGACAGGAACTGAAGCTTTCTTT. Filled out from reference TRBV29-1 and TRBJ1-1, the complete variable domain reads SAVISQKPSRDICQRGTSLTIQCQVDSQVTMMFWYRQQPGQSLTLIATANQGSEATYESGFVIDKFPISRPNLTFSTLTVSNMSPEDSSIYLCSVGTGTEAFFGQGTRLTVV.

This clonotype was seen only a few times. The V call is TRBV29-1, the J call TRBJ2-7, with 8 bases matching TRBD1. CDR3 length equals 14 residues. Per germline, CDR1 SQVTM and CDR2 ANQGSEA. With 6 bases clipped from V and 1 base from J, the junction kept 8 bases outside the gene matches. Here the CDR3 DNA reads TGCAGCGTCCGACAGGGGCTCGTTTCCTACGAGCAGTACTTC. This gives the protein CSVRQGLVSYEQYF.

The V and J genes are TRBV7-9 and TRBJ2-1; D might be TRBD1 (5 bases). Trimming took 0 bases from V and 5 from J, leaving 11 bases between them. This CDR3 is 15 amino acids long. The V gene's germline CDR1 is SEHNR and CDR2 FQNEAQ (reference sequence). The CDR3 DNA is TGTGCCAGCAGCTTAGCGCTACAGGTTAACAATGAGCAGTTCTTC. Translating gives CASSLALQVNNEQFF.

The chain has TRBV11-2 and TRBJ1-1; possibly TRBD1 for D (5 bases). Germline V CDR1 and CDR2: SGHAT, FQNNGV. V was pared by 5 bases and J by 5 bases, with 15 bases between. The CDR3 runs to 14 residues. In DNA form, the CDR3 reads TGTGCCAGCAGCCGGGCGGGGGAAGGAACTGAAGCTTTCTTT. Protein product: CASSRAGEGTEAFF.

This clonotype has just a few counts. The chain couples TRBV2 to TRBJ2-3; 10 bases match TRBD2. CDR3 length: 14 residues. V gave up 5 bases and J gave up 5 bases; unmatched junction bases: 4. CDR1 is SNHLY and CDR2 is FYNNEI in the germline V gene. This chain's CDR3 is CASSSGRAKDTQYF. CDR3 bases: TGTGCCAGCAGTAGCGGGAGGGCCAAAGATACGCAGTATTTT.

This chain joins TRBV14 and TRBJ1-1; unclear D gene. The length of the CDR3 is 14 residues. V was pared by 6 bases and J by 4 bases, with 15 bases between. Germline V CDR1 and CDR2: SGHDN, FVKESK. Written as DNA, the CDR3 is TGTGCCAGCAGTCATTCGGCCTCTACCACTGAAGCTTTCTTT. Translated, it gives CASSHSASTTEAFF.

This clonotype was detected many times. J is TRBJ1-1 and V is TRBV5-1; TRBD1 might be the D (6 bases). CDR1 and CDR2 (germline): SGHRS, YFSETQ. Trimming removed 3 bases from V and 0 bases from J, with 15 bases in between. The CDR3 runs to 16 residues. The CDR3 coding sequence is TGCGCCAGCAGCTCAAATACTGGACAGATGAACACTGAAGCTTTCTTT. This translates into CASSSNTGQMNTEAFF.

This sequence joins TRBV6-2 or TRBV6-3 and TRBJ2-1; D tentatively fits TRBD1 or TRBD2 (5 bases each). Trimming removed 4 bases at V and 9 bases at J, with 16 bases between. This CDR3 is 14 amino acids long. Germline CDR1 reads MNHEY; CDR2 reads SVGEGT. The CDR3 DNA reads TGTGCCAGCAGTTTTAACCGGGACCGGTTTGAGCAGTTCTTC. It yields the protein CASSFNRDRFEQFF.